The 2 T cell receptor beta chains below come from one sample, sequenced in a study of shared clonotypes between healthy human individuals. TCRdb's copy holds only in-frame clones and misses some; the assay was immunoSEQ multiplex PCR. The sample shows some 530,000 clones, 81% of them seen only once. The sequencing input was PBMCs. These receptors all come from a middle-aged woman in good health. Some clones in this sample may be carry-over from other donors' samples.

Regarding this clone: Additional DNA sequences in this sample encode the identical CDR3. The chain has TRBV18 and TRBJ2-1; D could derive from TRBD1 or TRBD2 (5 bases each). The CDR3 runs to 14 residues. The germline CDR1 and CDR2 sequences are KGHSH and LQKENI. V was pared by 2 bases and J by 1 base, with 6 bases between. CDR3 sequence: CASSPGGSYNEQFF. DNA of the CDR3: TGTGCCAGCTCACCAGGGGGTTCCTACAATGAGCAGTTCTTC.

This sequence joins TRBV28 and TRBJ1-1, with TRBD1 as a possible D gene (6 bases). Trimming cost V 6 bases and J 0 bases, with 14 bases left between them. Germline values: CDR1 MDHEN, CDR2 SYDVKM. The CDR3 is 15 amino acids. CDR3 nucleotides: TGTGCCAGCAGCATCGGCGGACAGATGAACACTGAAGCTTTCTTT. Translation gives CASSIGGQMNTEAFF.